Shown below are 26 T cell receptor beta chains from a single sample sequenced in a study of blood T cell repertoires in COVID-19. Some clones are missing from TCRdb's copy, which holds only in-frame ones; the method was immunoSEQ multiplex PCR. The data contain a few hundred thousand clones, approximately 86% of them seen just once; the ten biggest clones take up approximately 7.2%. The sequenced sample consisted of peripheral blood. The receptor source for this set is a woman in her sixties or seventies with active or convalescent COVID-19.

This chain links TRBV10-1 with TRBJ2-2, with TRBD1 as a possible D gene (5 bases). The CDR3 has 16 amino acids. Trimming removed 0 bases at V and 2 bases at J, with 10 bases between. CDR1 is WNHNN, CDR2 SYGVQD, per germline (reference sequence). As DNA, the CDR3 is TGCGCCAGCAGTGAGTCACGGCAGGGCAACACCGGGGAGCTGTTTTTT. Translated, it gives CASSESRQGNTGELFF.

Note on this clone: This specimen includes other DNA sequences encoding the same CDR3. This chain connects TRBV11-2 to TRBJ1-2, with 8 bases lining up with TRBD1. Trimming took 5 bases from V and 7 from J; bases not matched to a gene: 3. Looked up from germline, CDR1 is SGHAT and CDR2 is FQNNGV. The CDR3 totals 12 residues. CDR3 region: CASSLQGGGYTF. CDR3 DNA sequence: TGTGCCAGCAGCCTACAGGGGGGTGGCTACACCTTC.

The V call is TRBV12-3 or TRBV12-4, the J call TRBJ1-5; D is perhaps TRBD1 (6 bases). Trimming cost V 3 bases and J 7 bases, with 7 bases left between them. The CDR3 is 12 amino acids. The CDR3: CASSLRGQPQHF. The CDR3 region has the DNA TGTGCCAGCAGTTTGAGGGGGCAGCCCCAGCATTTT.

This chain connects TRBV6-5 to TRBJ1-2; maybe TRBD1 (6 bases). Germline V gene lookup returns CDR1 MNHEY and CDR2 SVGAGI. The CDR3 runs 14 residues. Trimming removed 6 bases at V and 2 bases at J, with 13 bases between. The DNA for the CDR3 is TGTGCCAGCAGCAAACAGGGATACAACTATGGCTACACCTTC. It translates to CASSKQGYNYGYTF.

This chain connects TRBV4-1 to TRBJ1-2; D call uncertain. The V end lost 1 base, the J end lost 5 bases, and 11 bases lay between the germline ends. Germline-derived CDR1 and CDR2 are MGHRA and YSYEKL. The CDR3 extends over 14 amino acids. Here the CDR3 reads CASSQVVRGYGYTF. Written as DNA, the CDR3 is TGCGCCAGCAGCCAAGTGGTCAGAGGGTATGGCTACACCTTC.

The CDR3 nucleotides are TGTGCCAGCAGCCGTACCGGAGGGGCGCAGACTGAAGCTTTCTTT. It translates to CASSRTGGAQTEAFF. The chain is built from TRBV3-1 (or the pseudogene TRBV3-2) and TRBJ1-1; tentatively, D is TRBD1 (5 bases). Germline V gene data show CDR1 as LGHDT and CDR2 as YNNKEL (reference sequence). The V and J ends lost 4 bases and 5 bases respectively, with 17 bases between them. The CDR3 contains 15 residues.

This chain joins TRBV19 and TRBJ1-2; 8 bases fit TRBD1. Looked up from germline, CDR1 is LNHDA and CDR2 is SQIVND (reference sequence). The CDR3 spans 15 residues. J gave up 4 bases and V 5 bases, and 9 bases lay outside the gene matches. In DNA form, the CDR3 reads TGTGCCAGTAGTCCTTTGCAGGGGGCGGGCTATGGCTACACCTTC. Protein product: CASSPLQGAGYGYTF.

This sequence joins TRBV5-3 and TRBJ1-2, with TRBD1 matching over 12 bases. TRBV5-3 is an ORF, and what it does is uncertain. Trimming at V came to 8 bases and at J to 2 bases, leaving 7 bases not matched to a gene. The CDR3 totals 15 residues. The chain's CDR3 is CARRDRGPINYGYTF. The CDR3 DNA reads TGTGCCAGGCGGGACAGGGGGCCGATAAACTATGGCTACACCTTC.

This chain's CDR3 is CASSWTGGRYGYTF. CDR3 in DNA: TGTGCCAGTAGTTGGACAGGGGGTCGCTATGGCTACACCTTC. The chain links TRBV19 to TRBJ1-2, with TRBD1 matching 10 bases. J was trimmed by 4 bases and V by 5 bases; bases with no gene match: 4. Germline V gene data show CDR1 as LNHDA and CDR2 as SQIVND (reference sequence). This CDR3 is 14 amino acids long.

The chain uses TRBV5-1 and TRBJ1-4; 7 nucleotides align to TRBD1. V trimming: 5 bases; J trimming: 2 bases; junction bases outside the gene matches: 6. CDR1 is SGHRS and CDR2 is YFSETQ in the germline V gene. The CDR3 loop spans 15 amino acids. The chain's CDR3 is CASREGGATNEKLFF. The CDR3 bases are TGCGCCAGCAGGGAAGGGGGCGCGACTAATGAAAAACTGTTTTTT.

This sequence joins TRBV6-2 or TRBV6-3 and TRBJ2-7, with 11 bases fitting TRBD2. Germline V CDR1 and CDR2: MNHEY, SVGEGT. After removal of 5 bases from V and 1 base from J, the junction contained 4 bases not matched to a gene. The CDR3 runs 15 residues. The CDR3 is CASSDRTSGSYEQYF. DNA of the CDR3: TGTGCCAGCAGTGATCGGACTAGCGGGTCCTACGAGCAGTACTTC.

This chain connects TRBV5-6 to TRBJ2-7; TRBD1 might be the D (6 bases). The CDR3 totals 14 residues. Between the trimmed V and J ends, which lost 2 bases and 2 bases, there was a span of 11 bases. Germline V gives CDR1 SGHDT, CDR2 YYEEEE. This chain's CDR3 is CASSLGQFPYEQYF. CDR3 coding DNA: TGTGCCAGCAGCTTAGGACAGTTTCCCTACGAGCAGTACTTC.

The CDR3 sequence is CASNNANYGYTF. The CDR3 coding sequence is TGTGCCAGCAACAACGCTAACTATGGCTACACCTTC. This sequence joins TRBV6-5 and TRBJ1-2; D uncertain. Trimming pared 7 bases from V and 0 bases from J, leaving 6 bases between. The CDR3 covers 12 residues. Germline CDR1 reads MNHEY; CDR2 reads SVGAGI.

The rearrangement links TRBV5-1 to TRBJ2-1, with D unresolved. Looked up from germline, CDR1 is SGHRS and CDR2 is YFSETQ. V gave up 0 bases and J gave up 8 bases, with 3 bases separating them. This CDR3 region has 11 residues. CDR3 sequence reads: CASSLADEQFF. As DNA, the CDR3 is TGCGCCAGCAGCTTGGCAGATGAGCAGTTCTTC.

This chain uses TRBV27 with TRBJ1-4; D is uncertain. The CDR3 is 11 amino acids. V gave up 8 bases and J gave up 6 bases, with 7 bases separating them. Germline V gene data show CDR1 as MNHEY and CDR2 as SMNVEV (reference sequence). This CDR3 is CASYSHEKLFF. CDR3 DNA sequence: TGTGCCAGCTACAGTCATGAAAAACTGTTTTTT.

At least ten counts were recorded for this clone. CDR3 sequence: CASSEQGFDYEQYF. Here the CDR3 DNA reads TGTGCCAGCAGCGAACAGGGATTCGACTACGAGCAGTACTTC. The chain joins TRBV9 to TRBJ2-7; D perhaps matches TRBD1 (6 bases). The CDR3 consists of 14 residues. V was trimmed by 3 bases and J by 3 bases, leaving 13 bases between them. In germline, CDR1 is SGDLS, CDR2 YYNGEE.

The sample holds one count of this clone. The chain uses TRBV5-6 and TRBJ1-5, with TRBD1 matching 9 bases. J lost 2 bases, V lost 4 bases, and 13 bases had no gene match. Germline V gene data show CDR1 as SGHDT and CDR2 as YYEEEE. The CDR3 has 18 amino acids. The chain's CDR3 is CASSPHLRDREGNQPQHF. The CDR3 bases are TGTGCCAGCAGCCCCCACCTCCGGGACAGGGAGGGCAATCAGCCCCAGCATTTT.

In this sample, this clone turned up once. The genes are TRBV10-3 and TRBJ1-2; D perhaps matches TRBD1 (5 bases). This CDR3 comprises 13 residues. Trimming shortened V by 7 bases and J by 4 bases, and 13 bases separated the two germline ends. Germline loops: CDR1 ENHRY, CDR2 SYGVKD. The CDR3 nucleotides read TGTGCCATCAACCCTCGGGGGTCCTATGGCTACACCTTC. It encodes CAINPRGSYGYTF.

Here the CDR3 DNA reads TGCGCCAGCAGTTCCCAGACAGGGGATTACAATGAGCAGTTCTTC. Its protein is CASSSQTGDYNEQFF. The chain has TRBV5-1 and TRBJ2-1; 8 bases are a match to TRBD1. V lost 5 bases to trimming and J lost 4 bases; unmatched junction nucleotides: 8. In germline, CDR1 is SGHRS, CDR2 YFSETQ. The CDR3 totals 15 residues.

The chain links TRBV10-3 to TRBJ1-2; 9 bases align to TRBD1. The CDR3 covers 16 residues. Germline lookup yields CDR1 ENHRY and CDR2 SYGVKD. V was pared by 3 bases and J by 2 bases, with 7 bases of the junction left unmatched. CDR3 sequence reads: CAISDGGTGKNYGYTF. The CDR3 DNA is TGTGCCATCAGTGACGGGGGGACAGGGAAGAACTATGGCTACACCTTC.

This clone appeared once. The chain has TRBV25-1 and TRBJ1-2; D is unresolved. V was trimmed by 3 bases and J by 8 bases, leaving 10 bases between them. CDR3 size: 12 residues. Germline CDR1 reads MGHDK; CDR2 reads SYGVNS. The CDR3 region is CASSDTVGGYTF. CDR3 sequence (DNA): TGTGCCAGCAGTGACACAGTCGGCGGCTACACCTTC.

CDR3 sequence reads: CASSLRSSGGPHDTQYF. The DNA of the CDR3 is TGTGCCAGCAGTCTGAGGTCCAGCGGGGGACCACACGATACGCAGTATTTT. The chain recombines TRBV11-2 with TRBJ2-3; TRBD2 agrees at 8 bases. V was clipped by 6 bases and J by 6 bases; unmatched bases: 17. The CDR3 length is 17 residues. Germline CDR1 SGHAT, CDR2 FQNNGV.

The gene calls are TRBV24-1 and TRBJ1-2; maybe TRBD1 (6 bases). In germline, CDR1 is KGHDR, CDR2 SFDVKD. The CDR3 sequence is 15 residues long. The V end lost 3 bases, the J end lost 3 bases, and 13 bases lay between the germline ends. The CDR3 sequence is CATSDPAGEDYGYTF. The CDR3 DNA reads TGTGCCACCAGTGATCCGGCAGGGGAAGACTATGGCTACACCTTC.

This chain links TRBV6-5 with TRBJ2-7; D not resolved. Germline CDR1 is MNHEY and CDR2 is SVGAGI. The CDR3 covers 10 residues. Trimming cost V 8 bases and J 4 bases, with 6 bases left between them. CDR3 loop: CASRLYEQYF. DNA for the CDR3: TGTGCCAGCCGGTTGTACGAGCAGTACTTC.

The chain employs TRBV2 and TRBJ1-2, with D unresolved. The germline V gene encodes CDR1 SNHLY and CDR2 FYNNEI. V was shortened by 4 bases and J by 3 bases, with 18 bases between the two germline ends. The CDR3 loop spans 16 amino acids. The CDR3 nucleotides are TGTGCCAGCAGTGTCGTCCAACGGGGAACTGACTATGGCTACACCTTC. Residues: CASSVVQRGTDYGYTF.

This clone was seen a handful of times. The chain links TRBV5-1 to TRBJ1-2; D gene uncertain. The length of the CDR3 is 17 residues. Germline V gives CDR1 SGHRS, CDR2 YFSETQ. V dropped 7 bases and J dropped 4 bases, with 26 bases sitting between them. For the CDR3, the DNA is TGCGCCAGCTCTAGTGACCCGACCGACCCTAAGACCTATGGCTACACCTTC. It encodes CASSSDPTDPKTYGYTF.